Listed below are T cell receptor beta chains from one sample, sequenced in a study of T cells in Graves' hyperthyroidism and ophthalmopathy. TCRdb analysed the multiplex PCR reads with MiXCR anew, one entry per CDR3 protein. The data contain fewer than 900,000 distinct CDR3 sequences, under 20% of them singletons. The sample comprised blood. The origin of the receptors is a woman in her forties or fifties with Graves' hyperthyroidism that later progressed to Graves' ophthalmopathy. The conserved cysteine and the conserved F or W are not part of the CDR3 here. The order of the fields is J gene, CDR3 length, V gene, CDR3 protein.

j_gene: TRBJ2-3; len: 12; v_gene: TRBV7-2; CDR3aa: ASSLAASTDTQY
j_gene: TRBJ1-1; len: 14; v_gene: TRBV28; CDR3aa: ASKRGGSRKNGEAF
j_gene: TRBJ2-7; len: 13; v_gene: TRBV5-1; CDR3aa: ASSSGTGENHEQY
j_gene: TRBJ2-5; len: 14; v_gene: TRBV20-1; CDR3aa: SARDLHAGVQETQY
j_gene: TRBJ1-4; len: 11; v_gene: TRBV2; CDR3aa: ASIQGEREKLF
j_gene: TRBJ1-6; len: 14; v_gene: TRBV4-1; CDR3aa: ASSQSGGNSDSPLH
j_gene: TRBJ1-4; len: 12; v_gene: TRBV5-1; CDR3aa: ASSPDPANEKLF
j_gene: TRBJ1-2; len: 13; v_gene: TRBV18; CDR3aa: ASSPSGTTNYGYT
j_gene: TRBJ2-1; len: 13; v_gene: TRBV5-1; CDR3aa: ASSWTGGIYNEQF
j_gene: TRBJ2-5; len: 12; v_gene: TRBV6-1; CDR3aa: ASSEMAGPETQY
j_gene: TRBJ2-3; len: 16; v_gene: TRBV27; CDR3aa: ASSLFLQGDGNTDTQY
j_gene: TRBJ2-2; len: 14; v_gene: TRBV6-1; CDR3aa: ASSTSGGRLTGELF
j_gene: TRBJ2-3; len: 11; v_gene: TRBV20-1; CDR3aa: NPEEPSTDTQY
j_gene: TRBJ2-1; len: 14; v_gene: TRBV6-1; CDR3aa: ASSFASDRPYNEQF
j_gene: TRBJ2-6; len: 14; v_gene: TRBV30; CDR3aa: AWVSGGTSGANVLT
j_gene: TRBJ2-3; len: 12; v_gene: TRBV6-1; CDR3aa: ATATGTSTDTQY
j_gene: TRBJ2-3; len: 11; v_gene: TRBV20-1; CDR3aa: SVRGRSTDTQY
j_gene: TRBJ2-5; len: 9; v_gene: TRBV30; CDR3aa: AWSAAGTQY